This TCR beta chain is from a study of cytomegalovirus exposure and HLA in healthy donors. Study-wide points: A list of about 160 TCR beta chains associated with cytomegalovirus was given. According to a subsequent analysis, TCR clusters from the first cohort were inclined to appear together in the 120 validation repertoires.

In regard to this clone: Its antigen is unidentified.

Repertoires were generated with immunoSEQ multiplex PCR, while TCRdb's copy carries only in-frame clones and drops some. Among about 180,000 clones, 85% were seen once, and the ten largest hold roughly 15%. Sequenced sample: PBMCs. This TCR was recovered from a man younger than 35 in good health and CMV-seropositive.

The CDR3 region is CASSLDTRLAGARFQETQYF. CDR3 bases: TGTGCCAGCAGCTTAGATACCCGACTAGCGGGGGCCCGATTTCAAGAGACCCAGTACTTC. The chain combines TRBV11-3 with TRBJ2-5, with 12 bases lining up with TRBD2. From germline, CDR1 is SGHNT and CDR2 YENEEA. J lost 2 bases, V lost 0 bases, and 13 bases had no gene match. The CDR3 is 20 amino acids. The full variable domain, its missing parts supplied by reference TRBV11-3 and TRBJ2-5, is EAGVVQSPRYKIIEKKQPVAFWCNPISGHNTLYWYLQNLGQGPELLIRYENEEAVDDSQLPKDRFSAERLKGVDSTLKIQPAELGDSAVYLCASSLDTRLAGARFQETQYFGPGTRLLVL.